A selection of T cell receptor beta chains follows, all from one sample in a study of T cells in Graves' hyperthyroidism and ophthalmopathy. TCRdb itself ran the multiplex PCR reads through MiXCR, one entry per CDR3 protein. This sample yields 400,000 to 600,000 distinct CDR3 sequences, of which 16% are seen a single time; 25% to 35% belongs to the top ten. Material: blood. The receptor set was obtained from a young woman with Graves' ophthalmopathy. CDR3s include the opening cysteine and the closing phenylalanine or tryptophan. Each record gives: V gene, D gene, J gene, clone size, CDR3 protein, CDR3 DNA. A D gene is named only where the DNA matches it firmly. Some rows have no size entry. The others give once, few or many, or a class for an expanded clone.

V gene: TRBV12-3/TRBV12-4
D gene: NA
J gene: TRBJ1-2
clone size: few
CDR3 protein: CASSFGDGYGYTF
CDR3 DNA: TGTGCCAGCAGTTTCGGAGACGGCTATGGCTACACCTTC

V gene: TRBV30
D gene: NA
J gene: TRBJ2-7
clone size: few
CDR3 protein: CAWDSSYEQYF
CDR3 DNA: TGTGCCTGGGACAGCTCCTACGAGCAGTACTTC

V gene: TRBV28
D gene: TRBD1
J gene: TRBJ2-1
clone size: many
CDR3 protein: CASSLGQYEQFF
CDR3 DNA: TGTGCCAGCAGTCTGGGACAGTATGAGCAGTTCTTC

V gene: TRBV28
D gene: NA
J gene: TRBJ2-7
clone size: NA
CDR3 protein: CASSFIDSPYEQYF
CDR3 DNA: TGTGCCAGCAGTTTTATAGACAGCCCCTACGAGCAGTACTTC

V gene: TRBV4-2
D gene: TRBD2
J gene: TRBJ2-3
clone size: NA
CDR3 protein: CASAGGPTDTQYF
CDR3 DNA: TGTGCCAGCGCGGGAGGGCCCACAGATACGCAGTATTTT

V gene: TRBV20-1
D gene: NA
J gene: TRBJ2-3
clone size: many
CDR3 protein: CSARDTPETSTDTQYF
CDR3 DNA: TGCAGTGCTAGAGATACCCCCGAGACTAGCACAGATACGCAGTATTTT

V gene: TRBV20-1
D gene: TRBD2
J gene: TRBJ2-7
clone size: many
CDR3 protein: CSAKDWREAEYEQYF
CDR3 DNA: TGCAGTGCTAAAGACTGGCGGGAGGCCGAATACGAGCAGTACTTC

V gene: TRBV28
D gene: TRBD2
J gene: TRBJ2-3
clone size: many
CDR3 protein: CASSMRLAGVGPDTQYF
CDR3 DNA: TGTGCCAGCAGTATGCGACTAGCGGGAGTGGGGCCAGATACGCAGTATTTT

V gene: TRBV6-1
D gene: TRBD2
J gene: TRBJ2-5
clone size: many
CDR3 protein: CASSDLAGPRETQYF
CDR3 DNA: TGTGCCAGCAGTGACCTAGCGGGGCCCAGAGAGACCCAGTACTTC

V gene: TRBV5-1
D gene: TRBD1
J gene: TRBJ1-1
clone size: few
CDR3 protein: CASRTGMNTEAFF
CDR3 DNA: TGCGCCAGCAGGACAGGGATGAACACTGAAGCTTTCTTT

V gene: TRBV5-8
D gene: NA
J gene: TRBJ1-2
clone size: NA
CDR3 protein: CASDPAGVGNYGYTF
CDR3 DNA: TGTGCCAGCGACCCCGCAGGGGTAGGGAACTATGGCTACACCTTC

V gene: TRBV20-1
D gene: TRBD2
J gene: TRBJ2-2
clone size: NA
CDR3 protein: CSARDTSARVTGELFF
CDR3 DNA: TGCAGTGCTAGAGACACTAGCGCTAGAGTCACCGGGGAGCTGTTTTTT

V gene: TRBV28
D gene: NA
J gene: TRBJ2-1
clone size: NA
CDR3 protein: CASSFVNRHNEQFF
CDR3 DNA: TGTGCCAGCAGTTTTGTTAATCGTCACAATGAGCAGTTCTTC

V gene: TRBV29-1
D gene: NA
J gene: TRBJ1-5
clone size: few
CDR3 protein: CSVLRGYYSQPQHF
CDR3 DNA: TGCAGCGTTCTGCGGGGTTACTATAGCCAGCCCCAGCATTTT

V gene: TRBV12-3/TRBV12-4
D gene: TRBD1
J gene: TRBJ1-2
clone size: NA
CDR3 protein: CASRNRDRHGYTF
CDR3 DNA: TGTGCCAGCAGAAACCGGGACAGACATGGCTACACCTTC

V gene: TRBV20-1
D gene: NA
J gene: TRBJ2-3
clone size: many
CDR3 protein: CSASLPGGTDTQYF
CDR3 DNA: TGCAGTGCTAGTCTACCGGGGGGCACAGATACGCAGTATTTT

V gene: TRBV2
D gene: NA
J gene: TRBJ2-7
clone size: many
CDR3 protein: CASFRGGRGDEQYF
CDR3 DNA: TGTGCCAGCTTCCGTGGTGGCAGGGGGGACGAGCAGTACTTC

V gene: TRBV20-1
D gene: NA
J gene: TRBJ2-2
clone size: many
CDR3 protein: CSARFRANTGELFF
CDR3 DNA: TGCAGTGCTAGATTCCGGGCGAACACCGGGGAGCTGTTTTTT

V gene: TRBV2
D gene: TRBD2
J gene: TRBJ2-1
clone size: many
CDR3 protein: CASSSRTSGGYYNEQFF
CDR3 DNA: TGTGCCAGCAGTTCCCGAACTAGCGGTGGATACTACAATGAGCAGTTCTTC

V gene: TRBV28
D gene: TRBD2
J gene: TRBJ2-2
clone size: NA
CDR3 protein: CASSPAGAHYTGELFF
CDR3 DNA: TGTGCCAGCAGTCCGGCGGGAGCCCATTATACCGGGGAGCTGTTTTTT

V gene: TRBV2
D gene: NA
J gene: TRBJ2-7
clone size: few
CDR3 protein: CASSERSGFSYEQYF
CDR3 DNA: TGTGCCAGCAGTGAACGGTCAGGGTTCTCCTACGAGCAGTACTTC

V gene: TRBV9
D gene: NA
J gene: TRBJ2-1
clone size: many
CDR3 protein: CASSTWAEGNEQFF
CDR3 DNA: TGTGCCAGCAGCACCTGGGCGGAGGGCAATGAGCAGTTCTTC

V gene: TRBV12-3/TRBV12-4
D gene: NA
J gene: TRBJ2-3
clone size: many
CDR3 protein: CASSLVGGGTDTQYF
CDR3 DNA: TGTGCCAGCAGTTTAGTTGGGGGCGGCACAGATACGCAGTATTTT

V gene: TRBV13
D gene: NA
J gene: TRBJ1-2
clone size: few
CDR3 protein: CASSTGPAYGYTF
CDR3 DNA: TGTGCCAGCAGCACCGGGCCAGCCTATGGCTACACCTTC

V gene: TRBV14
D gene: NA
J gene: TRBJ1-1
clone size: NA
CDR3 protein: CAAAPVWDTEAFF
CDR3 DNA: TGTGCAGCAGCCCCAGTTTGGGACACTGAAGCTTTCTTT

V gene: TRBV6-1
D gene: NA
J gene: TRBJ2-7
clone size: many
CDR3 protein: CASSEGYGVLYEQYF
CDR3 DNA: TGTGCCAGCAGTGAAGGTTACGGGGTTTTGTACGAGCAGTACTTC

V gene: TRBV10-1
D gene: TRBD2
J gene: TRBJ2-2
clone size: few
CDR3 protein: CASSESGRAGELFF
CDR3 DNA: TGCGCCAGCAGTGAGAGCGGGAGGGCCGGGGAGCTGTTTTTT

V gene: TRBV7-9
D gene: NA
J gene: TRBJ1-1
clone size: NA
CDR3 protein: CASSFSRGFSGDIEAFF
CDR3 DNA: TGTGCCAGCAGCTTTTCCCGGGGTTTCTCGGGGGACATAGAAGCTTTCTTT

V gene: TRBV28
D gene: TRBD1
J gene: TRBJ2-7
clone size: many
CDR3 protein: CASSPDRASEQYF
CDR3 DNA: TGTGCCAGCAGCCCAGACAGGGCCTCCGAGCAGTACTTC

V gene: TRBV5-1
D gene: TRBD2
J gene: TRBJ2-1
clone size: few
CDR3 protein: CASSNSGRGYNEQFF
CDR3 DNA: TGTGCCAGCAGCAACAGCGGGAGGGGATACAATGAGCAGTTCTTC

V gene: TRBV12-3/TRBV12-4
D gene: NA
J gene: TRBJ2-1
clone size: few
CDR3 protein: CASGYRATHNEQFF
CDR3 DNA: TGTGCCAGCGGCTACCGGGCCACACACAATGAGCAGTTCTTC

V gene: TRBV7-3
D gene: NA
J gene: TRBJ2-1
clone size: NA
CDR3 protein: CASSLTSGHNEQFF
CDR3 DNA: TGTGCCAGCAGCTTAACTAGCGGTCACAATGAGCAGTTCTTC

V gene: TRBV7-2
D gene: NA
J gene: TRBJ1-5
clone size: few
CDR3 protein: CASSPGTGLGVGNQPQHF
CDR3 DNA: TGTGCCAGCAGCCCTGGGACGGGGTTAGGAGTAGGCAATCAGCCCCAGCATTTT

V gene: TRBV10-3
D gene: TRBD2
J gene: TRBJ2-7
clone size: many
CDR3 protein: CATAGTRYEQYF
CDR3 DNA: TGTGCCACCGCCGGGACTAGATACGAGCAGTACTTC

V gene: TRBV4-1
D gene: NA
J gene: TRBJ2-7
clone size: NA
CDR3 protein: CASSQERRSSYEQYF
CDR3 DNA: TGCGCCAGCAGCCAAGAGAGAAGGAGCTCCTACGAGCAGTACTTC

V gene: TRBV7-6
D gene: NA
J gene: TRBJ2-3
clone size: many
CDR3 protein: CASSLARETDTQYF
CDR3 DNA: TGTGCCAGCAGCTTAGCGCGTGAAACAGATACGCAGTATTTT

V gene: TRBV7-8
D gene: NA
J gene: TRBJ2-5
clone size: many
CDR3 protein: CASSLSGSGQETQYF
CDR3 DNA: TGTGCCAGCAGCTTATCGGGGAGCGGGCAAGAGACCCAGTACTTC

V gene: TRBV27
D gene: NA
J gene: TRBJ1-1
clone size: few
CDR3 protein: CASSFGRSTEAFF
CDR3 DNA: TGTGCCAGCAGTTTCGGGAGGAGCACTGAAGCTTTCTTT

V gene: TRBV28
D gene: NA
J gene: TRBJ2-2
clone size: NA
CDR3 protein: CASSPRNLNGELFF
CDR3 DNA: TGTGCCAGCAGTCCCCGCAACCTCAACGGGGAGCTGTTTTTT

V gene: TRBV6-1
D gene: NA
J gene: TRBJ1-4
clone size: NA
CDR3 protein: CASSDWSWGDNEKLFF
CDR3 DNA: TGTGCCAGCAGTGATTGGTCGTGGGGCGATAATGAAAAACTGTTTTTT

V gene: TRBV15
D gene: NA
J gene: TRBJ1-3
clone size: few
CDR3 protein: CATSEKRFLDENTIYF
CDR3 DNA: TGTGCCACCAGCGAAAAGAGGTTCCTGGACGAAAACACCATATATTTT

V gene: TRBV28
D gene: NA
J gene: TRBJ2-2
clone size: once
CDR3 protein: CASRPAGLAGLPGELFF
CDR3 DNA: TGTGCCAGCAGACCCGCCGGACTCGCTGGTTTACCCGGGGAGCTGTTTTTT

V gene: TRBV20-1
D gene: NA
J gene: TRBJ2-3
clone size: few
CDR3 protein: CSARWDAQYF
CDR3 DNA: TGCAGTGCTAGATGGGACGCGCAGTATTTT

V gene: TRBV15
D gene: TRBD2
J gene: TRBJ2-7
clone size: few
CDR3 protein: CATSPGWAGVDEQYF
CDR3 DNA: TGTGCCACCAGCCCTGGGTGGGCGGGAGTGGACGAGCAGTACTTC

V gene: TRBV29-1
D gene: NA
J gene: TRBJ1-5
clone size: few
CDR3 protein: CSVEVAGAQPQHF
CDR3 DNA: TGCAGCGTTGAGGTGGCAGGGGCCCAGCCCCAGCATTTT

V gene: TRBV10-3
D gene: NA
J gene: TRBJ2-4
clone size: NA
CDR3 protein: CAIRGGAKNIQYF
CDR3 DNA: TGTGCCATCCGAGGGGGAGCCAAAAACATTCAGTACTTC

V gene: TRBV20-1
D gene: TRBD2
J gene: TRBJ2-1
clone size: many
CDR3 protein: CSARDWTSGGGEQFF
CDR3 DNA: TGCAGTGCTAGAGATTGGACTAGCGGAGGGGGTGAGCAGTTCTTC

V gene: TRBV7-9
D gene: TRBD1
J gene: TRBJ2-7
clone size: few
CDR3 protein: CASSPSGTGRYEQYF
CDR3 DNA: TGTGCCAGCAGCCCCTCGGGGACAGGGAGATACGAGCAGTACTTC

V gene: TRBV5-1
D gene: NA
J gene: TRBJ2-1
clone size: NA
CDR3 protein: CASSLEGVEQFF
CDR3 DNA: TGCGCCAGCAGCTTGGAAGGGGTGGAGCAGTTCTTC

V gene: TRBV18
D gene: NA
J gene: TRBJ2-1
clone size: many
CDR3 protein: CASSQQTGTGNEQFF
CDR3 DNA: TGTGCCAGCTCTCAACAAACAGGGACGGGCAATGAGCAGTTCTTC

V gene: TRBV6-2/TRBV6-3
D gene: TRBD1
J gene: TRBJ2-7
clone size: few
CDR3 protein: CASSRDSFYEQYF
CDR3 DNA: TGTGCCAGCAGCCGGGACAGCTTCTACGAGCAGTACTTC

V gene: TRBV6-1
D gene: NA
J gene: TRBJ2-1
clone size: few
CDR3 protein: CASSEFENEQFF
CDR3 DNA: TGTGCCAGCAGTGAATTTGAAAATGAGCAGTTCTTC

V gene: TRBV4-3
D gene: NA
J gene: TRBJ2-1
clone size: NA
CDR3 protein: CASSQEDSEQFF
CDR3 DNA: TGCGCCAGCAGCCAAGAAGATAGTGAGCAGTTCTTC